The present T cell receptor beta chain was sequenced within a study of CD8+CD57+ T cells in acquired aplastic anemia. Overall study context: Around 3.5 ug was the average amount of DNA from sorted CD4+ and CD8+ cells. Study-wide findings and caveats: A significant difference in CD8+ Simpson's diversity between patients and controls was not found. Patients and controls shared approximately 30 CD8+ CDR3 sequences.

Investigators profiled TCR beta VDJ and CDR3 from genomic DNA template. TCRdb used MiXCR to reprocess the reads, holding one entry per CDR3 protein. The repertoire includes 150,000 to 200,000 distinct CDR3 sequences, 64% of them detected once, and roughly 46% sits in the top ten. Germline assignment: CDR1 SGHNT and CDR2 YENEEA. V was trimmed by 6 bases and J by 2 bases, leaving 23 bases between them. The CDR3 sequence is 18 residues long. On this clonotype itself: The antigen is not known.

The chain couples TRBV11-3 to TRBJ1-3, with D uncertain. The specimen was sorted CD4+, CD8+, or CD8+CD57+ T cells (not recorded which) from PBMCs. This TCR derives from a human donor with severe aplastic anemia or a healthy control (not recorded which). The CDR3 spells CASSRLRDLSRTGNTIYF. The DNA of the CDR3 is TGTGCCAGCAGTCGCCTTAGAGACCTTAGTAGGACTGGAAACACCATATATTTT. Combining the CDR3 with reference TRBV11-3 and TRBJ1-3 gives the whole variable domain EAGVVQSPRYKIIEKKQPVAFWCNPISGHNTLYWYLQNLGQGPELLIRYENEEAVDDSQLPKDRFSAERLKGVDSTLKIQPAELGDSAVYLCASSRLRDLSRTGNTIYFGEGSWLTVV.